This T cell receptor beta chain was captured in a study of CXCR3-negative and CXCR3-positive naive CD8 T cells. It was by 5' RACE with UMI labels that the TRB cDNA libraries were prepared. TCRdb re-called the 5' RACE reads and catalogs CDR3 proteins one per entry, DNA excluded. Its table lists 80,000 to 95,000 distinct CDR3 sequences. Turning to this clonotype: Its antigen is still unknown.

CDR1 and CDR2 from the germline V gene are SQVTM and ANQGSEA. This CDR3 is 14 amino acids long. The naive CD8+ gate required CD45RO-CCR7+CD27+CD95- phenotype. Study-wide results and caveats: Naive cells used TRBV-TRBJ genes in much the same way whether CXCR3-negative or CXCR3-positive; memory cells did not.

Sequences were obtained from naive CXCR3- CD8+ T cells from blood. Regarding subset: CD45RO-CCR7+CD27+CD95- naive CD8+ T cells lacking CXCR3 (TNR3-). The clonotype originates from a human donor in good health. Some clones in this sample may be carry-over from other donors' samples. The chain links TRBV29-1 to TRBJ2-5; TCRdb picks TRBD1, but there is no DNA to check that call. The CDR3 reads CSVAPGGGAVAQYF.